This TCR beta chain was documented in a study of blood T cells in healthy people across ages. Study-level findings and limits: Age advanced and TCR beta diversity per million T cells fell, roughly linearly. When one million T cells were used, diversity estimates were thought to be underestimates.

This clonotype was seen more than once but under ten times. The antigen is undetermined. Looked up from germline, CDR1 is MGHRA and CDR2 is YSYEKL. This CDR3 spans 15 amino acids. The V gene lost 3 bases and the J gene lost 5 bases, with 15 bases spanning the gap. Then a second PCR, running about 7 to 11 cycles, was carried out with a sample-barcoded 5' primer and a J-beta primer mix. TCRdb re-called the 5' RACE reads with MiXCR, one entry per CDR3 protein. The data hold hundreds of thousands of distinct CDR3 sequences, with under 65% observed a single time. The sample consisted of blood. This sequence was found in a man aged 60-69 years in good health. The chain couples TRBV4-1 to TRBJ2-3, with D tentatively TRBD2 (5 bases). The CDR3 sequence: CASSHGIPAEDTQYF. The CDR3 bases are TGCGCCAGCAGCCACGGGATCCCCGCGGAAGATACGCAGTATTTT.